In this sample, the clone carrying this TCR beta chain turned up many times. Its antigen is unidentified. Stated time point: newly diagnosed GD, antithyroid drugs for less than 3 months. PBMC RNA was the source of the TCR library. These data originate in a study of regulatory T cells in long-lasting Graves disease. The study's findings and limits: New patients shared 1,000 or so public clonotypes, and persistent patients shared more, with over 2,500. The analysis examined peripheral blood only and excluded thyroid tissue.

In building TCR beta libraries, iRepertoire HTBI primers were used together with Arm-PCR of CDR3 regions. TCRdb itself ran the multiplex PCR reads through MiXCR, one entry per CDR3 protein. Of 530,000 or so distinct CDR3 sequences in the sample, more than 15% are singletons; the top ten hold 12%. These data were likewise used in another study, on T cells in Graves' hyperthyroidism and ophthalmopathy. In that study: Using 13 V-J features, a model discriminated ophthalmopathy from stable hyperthyroidism.

The specimen comprised peripheral blood mononuclear cells (PBMCs), sampled at new diagnosis, from a patient treated with antithyroid drugs. The origin of this receptor is a man aged 18-30 years with Graves disease.

The CDR3 protein is CASSIDGAGGRHEQFF. As DNA, the CDR3 is TGTGCCAGCAGCATAGATGGAGCGGGGGGACGACATGAGCAGTTCTTC. This rearrangement joins TRBV7-3 to TRBJ2-1, with 9 bases lining up with TRBD2. From germline, CDR1 is SGHTA and CDR2 FQGTGA. This CDR3 region has 16 residues. V lost 5 bases and J lost 8; bases outside the gene matches: 13.